This T cell receptor beta chain was captured in a study of cytomegalovirus exposure and HLA in healthy donors (dated by TCRdb to between 2016 and 2019). Some background on the complete study: An earlier analysis of a few hundred of the donors reported around 280 Gb of sequence data and 95 million to 140 million unique TCR beta sequences obtained from about 180 million T cells. An early release covering just under 650 HLA-typed donors comprised about 300 gigabases of sequencing data and 85 million to 100 million unique TCR sequences. Among the roughly 400 genotyped donors, around 79% belonged to the genetic ancestry cluster associated with self-reported Caucasian donors. The study aimed to test whether signatures of past pathogen exposure could be identified by cataloging public T cell receptors. The study used immunosequencing to profile the T cell repertoires of around 600 subjects and linked those repertoires to cytomegalovirus serostatus. Besides the first cohort of roughly 640 subjects, a separate validation cohort made up of roughly 120 different subjects was used. The study combined high-throughput TCR immunosequencing, statistical association of individual TCRs with disease status, and machine learning to predict cytomegalovirus infection status. A later analysis re-analyzed previously published TCR beta repertoires from 600 to 850 donors and added high-resolution HLA genotyping to study TCR occurrence patterns. Rather than drawing on any new phenotypic data, the later analysis identified candidate immune exposures from TCR beta sequences and the way those sequences occurred across donors. An earlier analysis of around 540 of the donors applied high-throughput TCR beta sequencing to assess whether each TCR beta V gene segment acted as functional or pseudogenic. Donor age, sex, ethnicity and CMV serostatus were collected together with the repertoire data. A later genetic analysis took genome-wide SNP genotypes for about 55% of the 666 donors and used that subset as a discovery cohort. Every discovery cohort repertoire had been produced on one sequencing platform. Class I and class II HLA loci were covered by the typing at four-digit resolution. The number of donors typed differed by locus, with about 629-630 for A, B, C, DRB1 and DQB1, around 560 for DQA1, 600 to 610 for DPA1, and 400 to 490 for DPB1. About five DR-DQ haplotypes were treated as single units for association and clustering because of strong linkage in the cohort. Across about 380 genotyped donors of the cohort, an average of about 220,000 unique TCR beta nucleotide sequences per donor were sequenced, and roughly a sixth of those sequences were non-productive. Paper-wide results and their limitations: In an earlier analysis of 587 of the donors, most TCR beta V segments appeared in productive rearrangements about 90% or about 30% of the time, broadly matching IMGT annotations. V-gene and J-gene trimming of TCR beta chains was associated with a missense DCLRE1C variant in a later genetic analysis, and the association was replicated in an independent cohort. When HLA alleles, especially DR and DQ, strongly co-occurred, TCR associations were difficult to assign to individual alleles. Specific HLA alleles were associated with 18,000 or so TCR beta sequences at a false discovery rate of 0.05 in a later analysis. Because counts were too low, about 18 rarely observed V segments, including chromosome 9 orphons, were excluded from the earlier analysis of several hundred of the donors. According to a later analysis, most CMV-associated TCR beta chains appeared to be HLA-restricted, and the HLA associations seemed to be driven largely by CMV exposure. The sequencing pipeline was judged likely to have produced a cluster of highly shared sequence variants as a technical artifact. Roughly uniform sequencing depth across donors was assumed in presence/absence analyses, although this assumption may not hold. For the cohort, immune exposure information was limited to CMV serostatus. Linkage disequilibrium might explain the correlated functional status among segregating V segments, but an unknown experimental factor could not be ruled out. Most TCR sequences were seen in very few donors, while some public TCRs were found in many individuals. HLA typing was unavailable for some donors at each locus, so association tests used only the typed subset. Compared with the roughly 700-donor mean, donors in an Asian-associated ancestry cluster had fewer N-insertions in productive TCRs, according to a later genetic analysis. In vitro tests confirmed that three of the cytomegalovirus-associated TCR beta chains recognize cytomegalovirus antigens. The classifier was reported to diagnose cytomegalovirus status with high specificity and sensitivity in both the original cohort and the validation cohort. According to a later analysis, TCR association rates differed among HLA loci, with DRB1 alleles showing the most associated TCRs and HLA-C alleles showing the fewest. According to the authors, the approach could potentially be generalized to other disease states and immunological phenotypes. The 87-base-pair reads could not distinguish some IMGT-functional V segments, including TRBV6-2 and TRBV6-3, so those segments were excluded. A further reported finding was that TCR beta sequences accurately predicted the HLA-A and HLA-B alleles for most subjects in the first cohort. The study gave a list of about 160 TCR beta chains associated with cytomegalovirus. The cohort was sequenced for TCR beta chains only, and without alpha or paired-chain data the features that could be detected were limited. A later analysis found that HLA-associated TCR beta chains were more clonally expanded and had lower generation probabilities than equally common non-associated chains. Several of the top co-occurrence clusters appeared to be linked to parvovirus B19, influenza, CMV and Epstein-Barr virus, according to a later analysis.

The library was generated by the immunoSEQ multiplex PCR assay. A mixture of 60 forward primers for TCR Vbeta segments and 13 reverse primers for TCR Jbeta segments was used in the multiplex PCR. The CDR3 region of rearranged TCR beta genes was amplified from genomic DNA by a multiplex PCR assay. Amplified TCR beta libraries were sequenced as 87-base-pair reads on the Illumina HiSeq System. The published analysis was carried out like this. A later analysis tallied roughly 76 million unique TCR beta chains across the 550 to 850 repertoires, and some 10 million of those chains were shared by two or more donors. A nearest-neighbor algorithm error-corrected the raw reads and collapsed the reads into unique sequences, merging closely related sequences to remove PCR and sequencing errors. To assign V, D and J gene segments, CDR3 sequences were aligned to IMGT reference sequences. Each retained sequence needed at least a six-nucleotide match to both a V gene segment and a J gene segment. A rearrangement counted as productive if the CDR3 had no stop codons and remained in frame with V and J, and every other rearrangement counted as non-productive. Following IMGT convention, CDR3 was defined as the stretch from the second conserved V-encoded cysteine to the conserved J-encoded phenylalanine. The earlier analysis of 500 to 600 of the donors excluded sequences that lacked an unambiguous match to a single V gene segment. In an earlier analysis of approximately 590 of the donors, V segments were called functional above 56.7% productive rearrangements and were called segregating when the between-donor standard deviation exceeded 5%. A statistical classification framework was built to diagnose cytomegalovirus status from the catalog of TCR beta chain sequences. In a later analysis, TCR nucleotide sequences were compared against IMGT/GENE-DB human TR gene sequences so that V and J genes could be assigned. The TCRdist pipeline was used in a later analysis to assign CDR3 sequences and most-parsimonious VDJ recombination scenarios. In a later analysis, each TCR beta chain was defined by its CDR3 amino acid sequence together with its V-gene family, and reads lacking a unique V-gene family were excluded. To address suspected cross-contamination and a sequencing artifact, a later analysis removed over 500 highly shared, low-generation-probability nucleotide sequences. In a later analysis, a clonal expansion index for each public chain was calculated from normalized within-repertoire ranks of inferred template counts. In a later analysis, generation probabilities were computed with a VDJ recombination model fitted to out-of-frame rearrangements, and the resulting probabilities were checked against IGoR. A later analysis scored TCR-TCR, TCR-HLA and TCR-CMV co-occurrence with hypergeometric tests, applying a repertoire-size bias correction to TCR pairs. To estimate false discovery rates, a later analysis permuted the HLA or CMV assignments 20 times. A later analysis grouped co-occurring TCRs with DBSCAN, adding TCRdist sequence similarity when clustering within HLA-allele-positive subsets. For co-occurrence clustering, repertoires with fewer than 30,000 or more than 120,000 public chains were excluded, along with five repertoires with anomalous nucleotide sharing. TCRdb mirrors the immuneACCESS table, restricted to in-frame sequences. Some clones are absent from its copies; in checked studies, under half trace to an unresolved V gene, and the reason for the others is unknown. Clone size and the V and J calls come from that table; the DNA yielded D and trimming. The sample table shows some 98,000 clones, and roughly 79% are seen once. Of the sample, 2% is held by the ten largest clones.

The junction shows trimming of 5 bases on V and 10 bases on J, and the gene matches do not reach 5 bases of it. Measured from the cysteine to the phenylalanine, the CDR3 is 14 residues long. The CDR3 DNA has 42 bases and is translated from base 1. CDR1 ENHRY and CDR2 SYGVKD are derived from the germline V gene. As concerns this clone: Its specific antigen is unknown. Nothing much larger sits one base from this clone, and base qualities are not available.

In total, roughly 670 healthy bone marrow donors made up the cohort. At the time of sampling, all cohort members were nominally healthy, though unrecorded immune exposures were likely present. The donor tested CMV seronegative and was one of the 352 seronegative cohort members. Every donor gave a peripheral blood sample, and the peripheral blood mononuclear cells from that sample were used for TCR beta sequencing. The Qiagen DNeasy Blood Extraction Kit was used to extract genomic DNA from the blood cell samples. The sequenced material came from PBMCs. The TCR sequence derives from a man aged 35 to 55 in good health and CMV-seronegative. The V gene is TRBV10-3 and the J gene is TRBJ1-6; 10 nucleotides in the junction match TRBD1. The nucleotide sequence reads TGTGCCATCAGTCTGGGACAGGGGATCTCACCCCTCCACTTT. This translates into CAISLGQGISPLHF.